This passage covers 25 T cell receptor beta chains from one sample sequenced in a study of T cell repertoires in cytomegalovirus infection (dated by TCRdb to about 2019). Sequencing was carried out with an Illumina HiSeq 1500. TCRdb reprocessing: public reads trimmed at Q25 with fastp, clones called with MiXCR, in-frame beta chains kept. Rows merge per CDR3 protein into single entries with the most common DNA and genes. The sample records roughly 640,000 distinct CDR3 sequences, roughly 26% of which are singletons. The ten largest clones capture 7.5% to 9% of the sample. Sequenced sample: CD8+ T cells from PBMCs. These receptors all stem from a human donor in good health (CMV status not recorded). Some clones in this sample may be carry-over from other donors' samples.

V usage is TRBV24-1 and J usage is TRBJ2-3; 7 positions agree with TRBD1. J lost 5 bases, V lost 5 bases, and 6 bases had no gene match. CDR1 and CDR2 (germline): KGHDR, SFDVKD. CDR3 size: 14 residues. CDR3 in amino acids: CATSGRQGRDTQYF. The CDR3, as DNA: TGTGCCACCAGTGGCCGACAGGGTAGAGATACGCAGTATTTT.

This chain links TRBV7-3 with TRBJ2-1; 10 nucleotides match TRBD1. V was pared by 3 bases and J by 8 bases, with 7 bases of the junction left unmatched. CDR3 length: 15 residues. Germline V gives CDR1 SGHTA, CDR2 FQGTGA. The CDR3, as DNA: TGTGCCAGCAGCTTCTGGGGACAGGGGAAGGATGAGCAGTTCTTC. Its translation: CASSFWGQGKDEQFF.

This clonotype was seen ten or more times. The V call is TRBV28, the J call TRBJ1-1, with D possibly TRBD1 on 6 matching bases. CDR3 size: 14 residues. The germline V gene encodes CDR1 MDHEN and CDR2 SYDVKM. The germline V and J ends were trimmed by 5 bases and 7 bases, with 17 bases remaining between them. The CDR3 nucleotides are TGTGCCAGCAGTCTATATAGGGGGATCGGTGAAGCTTTCTTT. It yields the protein CASSLYRGIGEAFF.

This clonotype was seen ten or more times. The rearrangement joins TRBV7-8 to TRBJ2-7; D uncertain. CDR3 size: 13 residues. The germline gives CDR1 SGHVS, CDR2 FQNEAQ. Trimming removed 5 bases from V and 0 bases from J, with 8 bases in between. The CDR3 DNA sequence: TGTGCCAGCAGCAAAGATTACTCCTACGAGCAGTACTTC. Protein product: CASSKDYSYEQYF.

The chain recombines TRBV29-1 with TRBJ2-7; D gene ambiguous. The CDR3 is 15 amino acids. Germline V CDR1 and CDR2: SQVTM, ANQGSEA. The V end lost 0 bases, the J end lost 2 bases, and 14 bases lay between the germline ends. The CDR3 loop reads CSVEEGLGETYEQYF. In nucleotides, the CDR3 is TGCAGCGTTGAAGAGGGCCTCGGCGAGACCTACGAGCAGTACTTC.

Concerning this clonotype itself: A much larger clone differs by one base, so this may be a read error. The rearrangement uses TRBV7-4 and TRBJ1-6, with 8 bases that match TRBD1. V shed 5 bases, J shed 5 bases, and the junction held 11 bases outside the gene matches. This CDR3 is 17 amino acids long. Looked up from germline, CDR1 is SGHVT and CDR2 is SQSDAQ. The CDR3 nucleotides read TGTGCCAGCAGCAGCCGGGACAGGCCCCTCAATAATTCACCCCTCCACTTT. As protein: CASSSRDRPLNNSPLHF.

This clonotype has just a few counts. V usage is TRBV24-1 and J usage is TRBJ2-1; D unclear. V was trimmed by 0 bases and J by 9 bases, leaving 8 bases between them. The V gene's germline CDR1 is KGHDR and CDR2 SFDVKD. The CDR3 is 13 amino acids. The CDR3 reads CATSDLRTAEQFF. CDR3 bases: TGTGCCACCAGTGATTTGCGGACGGCTGAGCAGTTCTTC.

This clonotype was observed a handful of times. The rearrangement uses TRBV18 and TRBJ2-5; D unresolved. This CDR3 region has 13 residues. Trimming took 3 bases from V and 5 from J, leaving 10 bases between them. The V gene's germline CDR1 is KGHSH and CDR2 LQKENI. CDR3 bases: TGTGCCAGCTCACCCTACCGCAAGGAGACCCAGTACTTC. This translates into CASSPYRKETQYF.

V usage is TRBV29-1 and J usage is TRBJ1-1; unclear D gene. The germline V gene encodes CDR1 SQVTM and CDR2 ANQGSEA. The CDR3 is made up of 13 amino acids. V lost 1 base and J lost 2, with 8 bases in between. CDR3 DNA: TGCAGCGTTGAAGTCGAAGAAAACACTGAAGCTTTCTTT. Protein product: CSVEVEENTEAFF.

The chain is built from TRBV5-5 and TRBJ2-3; TRBD1 matches 7 bases. Germline values: CDR1 SGHKS, CDR2 YYEKEE (reference sequence). Trimming removed 5 bases from V and 3 bases from J; junction bases left unmatched: 6. The CDR3 is made up of 14 amino acids. The CDR3 DNA sequence: TGTGCCAGCAGTGTACGGACAGGAACAGATACGCAGTATTTT. Protein: CASSVRTGTDTQYF.

This clonotype has a handful of counts. The chain combines TRBV20-1 with TRBJ2-7; D call uncertain. The CDR3 contains 15 residues. Germline V lookup: CDR1 DFQATT, CDR2 SNEGSKA (reference sequence). V was clipped by 0 bases and J by 4 bases, with 16 bases between them. For the CDR3, the DNA is TGCAGTGCTAGAGAATACCCGTCCGGGCAGTACGAGCAGTACGTC. It encodes CSAREYPSGQYEQYV.

The chain recombines TRBV29-1 with TRBJ1-3, with D perhaps TRBD1 (6 bases). Germline V gene data show CDR1 as SQVTM and CDR2 as ANQGSEA. This CDR3 is 15 amino acids long. V lost 3 bases and J lost 5, with 17 bases in between. Here the CDR3 reads CSVEEGGNERNTIYF. The CDR3 region has the DNA TGCAGCGTTGAGGAGGGGGGAAATGAAAGAAACACCATATATTTT.

The chain has TRBV28 and TRBJ2-1; no reliable D call. Trimming took off 2 bases at V and 7 bases at J, with 18 bases between the two ends. The CDR3 consists of 16 residues. CDR1 MDHEN and CDR2 SYDVKM come from the germline V gene. DNA of the CDR3: TGTGCCAGCAGTTTAAAGTTAGAGAATCGGGCAAATGAGCAGTTCTTC. Translating gives CASSLKLENRANEQFF.

This chain links TRBV20-1 with TRBJ2-2, with D perhaps matching TRBD1 (6 bases). The CDR3 loop spans 15 amino acids. CDR1 and CDR2 from the germline V gene are DFQATT and SNEGSKA (reference sequence). Trimming shortened V by 2 bases and J by 4 bases, and 14 bases separated the two germline ends. The CDR3: CSARPPHRATGELFF. CDR3 sequence (DNA): TGCAGTGCTAGACCGCCCCACAGGGCCACCGGGGAGCTGTTTTTT.

There are many counts of this clonotype. This chain links TRBV6-2 or TRBV6-3 with TRBJ2-3; D unresolved. Germline V gives CDR1 MNHEY, CDR2 SVGEGT. This CDR3 comprises 12 residues. Trimming pared 7 bases from V and 5 bases from J, leaving 10 bases between. CDR3 in amino acids: CASTSQVDTQYF. The CDR3 region has the DNA TGTGCCAGCACTTCTCAGGTAGATACGCAGTATTTT.

The rearrangement joins TRBV27 to TRBJ2-1; 10 nucleotides match TRBD2. The CDR3 runs 16 residues. V lost 3 bases, J lost 8 bases, and 10 bases stayed unmatched. Germline-derived CDR1 and CDR2 are MNHEY and SMNVEV (reference sequence). Written as DNA, the CDR3 is TGTGCCAGCAGTTTGTACCCTAGCGGGGGAAGGGATGAGCAGTTCTTC. Protein: CASSLYPSGGRDEQFF.

The J gene is TRBJ2-2, the V gene TRBV12-3 or TRBV12-4; D is unresolved. There are 14 residues in the CDR3. The germline V and J ends were trimmed by 6 bases and 7 bases, with 15 bases remaining between them. For the CDR3, the DNA is TGTGCCAGCAGCTCGTCGGCCTTCAGCGGGGAGCTGTTTTTT. This encodes CASSSSAFSGELFF.

A remark on this clonotype: This sequence may be a read error, since a much larger clone differs from it by one base. The chain carries TRBV12-3 or TRBV12-4 and TRBJ2-1; no definite D call. V was trimmed by 2 bases and J by 10 bases, leaving 9 bases between them. This CDR3 has 12 amino acids. The CDR3: CASSLLDREQFF. The CDR3 region has the DNA TGTGCCAGCAGTTTATTGGACCGCGAGCAGTTCTTC.

The chain employs TRBV6-6 and TRBJ2-1, with TRBD2 as a possible D gene (5 bases). Germline V lookup: CDR1 MNHNY, CDR2 SVGAGI (reference sequence). Trimming removed 3 bases from V and 5 bases from J, with 8 bases in between. CDR3 length equals 13 residues. The CDR3 region has the DNA TGTGCCAGCAGTTATGGGCGGGACAATGAGCAGTTCTTC. It yields the protein CASSYGRDNEQFF.

The chain employs TRBV2 and TRBJ2-1, with TRBD2 matching 7 bases. The V segment lost 5 bases and the J segment 6 bases; nucleotides outside the gene matches: 4. In germline, CDR1 is SNHLY, CDR2 FYNNEI. The CDR3 has 13 amino acids. The DNA of the CDR3 is TGTGCCAGCAGTTTGACTAGCACCAATGAGCAGTTCTTC. Residues: CASSLTSTNEQFF. Supplemented by reference TRBV2 and TRBJ2-1, the full variable domain reads EPEVTQTPSHQVTQMGQEVILRCVPISNHLYFYWYRQILGQKVEFLVSFYNNEISEKSEIFDDQFSVERPDGSNFTLKIRSTKLEDSAMYFCASSLTSTNEQFFGPGTRLTVL.

The V call is TRBV12-3 or TRBV12-4, the J call TRBJ1-1; D unresolved. V lost 6 bases to trimming and J lost 1 base, with 9 bases between them. The CDR3 is 13 amino acids. The CDR3 nucleotides read TGTGCCAGCAGCCCCGACAAGAACACTGAAGCTTTCTTT. It yields the protein CASSPDKNTEAFF.

The V call is TRBV14, the J call TRBJ1-1, with a weak D call TRBD1 (6 bases). The germline V gene encodes CDR1 SGHDN and CDR2 FVKESK. The CDR3 runs 13 residues. The V end lost 6 bases, the J end lost 4 bases, and 12 bases lay between the germline ends. CDR3 sequence: CASRQTGPTEAFF. The CDR3 DNA reads as TGTGCCAGCAGGCAGACAGGCCCCACTGAAGCTTTCTTT.

This chain connects TRBV6-2 or TRBV6-3 to TRBJ2-1; D may be TRBD2 (7 bases). The germline CDR1 and CDR2 sequences are MNHEY and SVGEGT. CDR3 length: 13 residues. V dropped 2 bases and J dropped 8 bases, with 10 bases sitting between them. The CDR3 region has the DNA TGTGCCAGCAGTTACGGCGGGGGCTATGAGCAGTTCTTC. Its protein is CASSYGGGYEQFF.

This clonotype was detected only a few times. The gene calls are TRBV6-2 or TRBV6-3 and TRBJ2-1; possible D gene TRBD2, 7 bases. The CDR3 consists of 15 residues. CDR1 and CDR2 (germline): MNHEY, SVGEGT. Trimming removed 2 bases from V and 6 bases from J, with 14 bases in between. The CDR3 spells CASSYGTRGGNEQFF. Here the CDR3 DNA reads TGTGCCAGCAGTTACGGGACAAGGGGGGGCAATGAGCAGTTCTTC.

This clonotype appeared many times. V usage is TRBV7-2 and J usage is TRBJ1-2, with 8 bases aligning to TRBD1. V trimming: 5 bases; J trimming: 4 bases; junction bases outside the gene matches: 3. This CDR3 has 13 amino acids. CDR1 and CDR2 from the germline V gene are SGHTA and FQGNSA. CDR3 sequence (DNA): TGTGCCAGCAGCAGGACAGGGACCTATGGCTACACCTTC. Residues: CASSRTGTYGYTF.